The 9 T cell receptor beta chains given below trace back to one sample, sequenced in a study of blood T cell repertoires in COVID-19. Sequencing was performed with immunoSEQ multiplex PCR; in TCRdb, only in-frame clones are kept and a portion is missing. The profile shows a few hundred thousand clones, just under 85% of them singletons. Sequencing was carried out using peripheral blood. The receptors come from a woman aged 45-59 years with active or convalescent COVID-19.

The chain has TRBV4-1 and TRBJ2-2, with TRBD2 matching over 12 bases. J gave up 0 bases and V 4 bases, and 9 bases lay outside the gene matches. There are 19 residues in the CDR3. Germline lookup yields CDR1 MGHRA and CDR2 YSYEKL. CDR3 loop: CASSPIRGLAGPNTGELFF. The CDR3 DNA reads as TGCGCCAGCAGCCCCATCCGGGGACTAGCGGGCCCGAACACCGGGGAGCTGTTTTTT.

J is TRBJ1-2 and V is TRBV3-1 (or the pseudogene TRBV3-2); a weak D match, TRBD1 (6 bases). The CDR3 sequence is 16 residues long. V shed 1 base and J shed 1 base, with 13 bases lying between them. Germline CDR1 is LGHDT and CDR2 is YNNKEL (reference sequence). CDR3 coding DNA: TGTGCCAGCAGCCAAGTTACAGGGCCTTATAACTATGGCTACACCTTC. It yields the protein CASSQVTGPYNYGYTF.

V and J are TRBV28 and TRBJ1-1; the D gene is possibly TRBD1 (5 bases). V was trimmed by 3 bases and J by 8 bases, leaving 16 bases between them. The germline V gene encodes CDR1 MDHEN and CDR2 SYDVKM. The CDR3 loop spans 14 amino acids. Written as DNA, the CDR3 is TGTGCCAGCAGTTTGCCGACTAGGGGCGGGGAAGCTTTCTTT. Protein: CASSLPTRGGEAFF.

The chain couples TRBV5-5 to TRBJ1-1, with D maybe TRBD1 (5 bases). The CDR3 loop spans 13 amino acids. Germline CDR1 is SGHKS and CDR2 is YYEKEE (reference sequence). With 4 bases removed from V and 2 bases from J, the gap between germline ends came to 9 bases. The CDR3 reads CASSRRGNTEAFF. The CDR3 bases are TGTGCCAGCAGCCGTAGGGGAAACACTGAAGCTTTCTTT.

The genes are TRBV3-1 (or the pseudogene TRBV3-2) and TRBJ2-3; the match to TRBD2 covers 9 bases. The CDR3 has 20 amino acids. J lost 1 base, V lost 0 bases, and 14 bases had no gene match. CDR1 and CDR2 from the germline V gene are LGHDT and YNNKEL (reference sequence). For the CDR3, the DNA is TGTGCCAGCAGCCAAGATAGAGGGCGGGAGGGCCACTATGGCACAGATACGCAGTATTTT. Translated: CASSQDRGREGHYGTDTQYF.

V is TRBV2 and J is TRBJ2-2, with TRBD1 matching over 7 bases. Germline values: CDR1 SNHLY, CDR2 FYNNEI. The CDR3 spans 15 residues. The V segment lost 6 bases and the J segment 1 base; nucleotides outside the gene matches: 5. The CDR3 loop reads CASRPTGVNTGELFF. The CDR3 DNA reads as TGTGCCAGCAGACCAACAGGGGTGAACACCGGGGAGCTGTTTTTT.

Only one count was recorded for this clone. This chain joins TRBV27 and TRBJ1-4, with D maybe TRBD1 (5 bases). Germline assignment: CDR1 MNHEY and CDR2 SMNVEV (reference sequence). The CDR3 extends over 14 amino acids. The V and J ends lost 2 bases and 2 bases respectively, with 6 bases between them. In DNA, the CDR3 is TGTGCCAGCAGTTTAAAGGGGACTAATGAAAAACTGTTTTTT. It yields the protein CASSLKGTNEKLFF.

The V call is TRBV3-1 (or the pseudogene TRBV3-2), the J call TRBJ1-1; D possibly corresponds to TRBD1 (5 bases). This CDR3 is 16 amino acids long. Per germline, CDR1 LGHDT and CDR2 YNNKEL (reference sequence). Trimming stripped 3 bases from V and 4 bases from J, with 18 bases between. CDR3 amino acids: CASSHAWGRAGTEAFF. The CDR3 DNA reads TGTGCCAGCAGCCATGCCTGGGGCAGGGCAGGCACTGAAGCTTTCTTT.

CDR3 nucleotides: TGTGCCTGGAGTGGAGGTAGCGATACGCAGTATTTT. Protein product: CAWSGGSDTQYF. The chain employs TRBV30 and TRBJ2-3, with D unresolved. The CDR3 contains 12 residues. Germline CDR1 is GTSNPN and CDR2 is SVGIG (reference sequence). Trimming took off 1 base at V and 6 bases at J, with 8 bases between the two ends.